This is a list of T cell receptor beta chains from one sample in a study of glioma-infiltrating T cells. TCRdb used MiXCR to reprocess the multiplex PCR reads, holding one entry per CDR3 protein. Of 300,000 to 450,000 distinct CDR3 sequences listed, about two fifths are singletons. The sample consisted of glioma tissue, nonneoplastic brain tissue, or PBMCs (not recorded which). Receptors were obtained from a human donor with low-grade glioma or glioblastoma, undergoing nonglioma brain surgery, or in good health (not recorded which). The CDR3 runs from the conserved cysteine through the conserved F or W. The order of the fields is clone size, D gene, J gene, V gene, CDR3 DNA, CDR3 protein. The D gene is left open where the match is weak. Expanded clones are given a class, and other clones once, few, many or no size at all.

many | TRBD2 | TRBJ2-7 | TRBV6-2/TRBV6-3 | TGTGCCAGCAGTTACGTAGCTAGCGGACCCTACGAGCAGTACTTC | CASSYVASGPYEQYF
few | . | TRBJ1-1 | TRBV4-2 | TGTGCCAGCAGCCCCCCACGGGGGGTGGCTGAAGCTTTCTTT | CASSPPRGVAEAFF
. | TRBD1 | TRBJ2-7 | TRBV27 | TGTGCCAGCAGTTTATCAGGGGGCGAATACGAGCAGTACTTC | CASSLSGGEYEQYF
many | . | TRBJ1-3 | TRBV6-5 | TGTGCCAGCAGTTACTCGATTCCAGGGGCGAACTCTGGAAACACCATATATTTT | CASSYSIPGANSGNTIYF
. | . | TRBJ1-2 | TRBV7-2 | TGTGCCAGCAGCTTAGTCGGACGCTCGGAGGGGGATGGCTACACCTTC | CASSLVGRSEGDGYTF
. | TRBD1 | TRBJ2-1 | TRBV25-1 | TGTGCCAGCAGGGCTGGACTCGGGACAGGGGGTGAGCAGTTCTTC | CASRAGLGTGGEQFF
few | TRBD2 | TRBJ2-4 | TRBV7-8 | TGTGCCAGCAGCCCTAGCGGGAGGGCCTTAAACATTCAGTACTTC | CASSPSGRALNIQYF
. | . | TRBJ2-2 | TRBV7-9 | TGTGCCAGCAGCCGGCTACCTTCCGGGACTGCGAACACCGGGGAGCTGTTTTTT | CASSRLPSGTANTGELFF
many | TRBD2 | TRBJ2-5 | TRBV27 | TGTGCCAGCAGTTTGACTAGCGGCGGGGGGACCCAGTACTTC | CASSLTSGGGTQYF
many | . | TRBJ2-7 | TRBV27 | TGTGCCAGCAGTTTAACTAGTAATGGCTACTACGAGCAGTACTTC | CASSLTSNGYYEQYF
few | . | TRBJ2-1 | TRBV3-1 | TGTGCCAGCAGCCAAGATTGGGAGTTTGGGTCGGATGAGCAGTTCTTC | CASSQDWEFGSDEQFF
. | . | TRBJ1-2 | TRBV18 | TGTGCCAGCTCAGGGGACCCGCACATCACCACCTTC | CASSGDPHITTF
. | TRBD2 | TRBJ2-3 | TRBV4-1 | TGCGCCAGCAGCCAAGATGTGACTAGCGGTAGAGGGACAGATACGCAGTATTTT | CASSQDVTSGRGTDTQYF
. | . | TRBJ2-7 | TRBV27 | TGTGCCAACAGTTTATGGGGGGTTGGGGCCGAAGTAGCCTACGAGCAGTACTTC | CANSLWGVGAEVAYEQYF
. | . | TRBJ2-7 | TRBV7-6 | TGTGCCAGCAGACCCGGGATAACCTACGAGCAGTACTTC | CASRPGITYEQYF
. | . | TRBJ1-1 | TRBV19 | TGTGCCACCCAGGTGCAGAGATCGAACACTGAAGCTTTCTTT | CATQVQRSNTEAFF
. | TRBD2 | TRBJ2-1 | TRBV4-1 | TGCGCCAGCAGCTCCTCTAGCGGGAGGAAGCTCTACAATGAGCAGTTCTTC | CASSSSSGRKLYNEQFF
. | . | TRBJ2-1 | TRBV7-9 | TGTGCCAGCAGCTATCAAGGTCCCATTTACAATGAGCAGTTCTTC | CASSYQGPIYNEQFF
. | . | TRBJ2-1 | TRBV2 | TGTGCCAGCAGTGAATCTAGCCCCTCCTACAATGAGCAGTTCTTC | CASSESSPSYNEQFF
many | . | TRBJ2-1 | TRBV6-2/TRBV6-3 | TGTGCCAGCAGTTACCGAGCCTACAATGAGCAGTTCTTC | CASSYRAYNEQFF
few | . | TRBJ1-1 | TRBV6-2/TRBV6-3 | TGTGCCATCAAAGGGAGGACCCAGAACACTGAAGCTTTCTTT | CAIKGRTQNTEAFF
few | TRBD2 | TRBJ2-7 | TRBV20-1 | TGCAGTGCTGGAGCCCAGTGGACTAGCGCGAACTCCTACGAGCAGTACTTC | CSAGAQWTSANSYEQYF
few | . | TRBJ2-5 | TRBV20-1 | TGCAGTGCCCAGGGGGGGGGATACAACCCAGAGACCCAGTACTTC | CSAQGGGYNPETQYF
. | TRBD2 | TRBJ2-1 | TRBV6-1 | TGTGCCAGCATCCCTCTAGCGGGAGGGCCAAATGAGCAGTTCTTC | CASIPLAGGPNEQFF
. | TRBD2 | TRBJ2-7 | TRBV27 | TGTGCCAGCAACCGCAGAGGTACACCTTTAGCGGGAGTAGTAAACGAGCAGTACTTC | CASNRRGTPLAGVVNEQYF
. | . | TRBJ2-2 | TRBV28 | TGTGCCAGCAGCTTGATCCGGGCACGGGCCTGGGAGCTGTTTTTT | CASSLIRARAWELFF
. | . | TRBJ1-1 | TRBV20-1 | TGCAGTGCTAGCGGGAACAGGGTCCCTTGGAAATGGACTGAAGCTTTCTTT | CSASGNRVPWKWTEAFF
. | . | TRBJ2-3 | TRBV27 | TGTGCCAGCAGTTTTAAGGGAGGTACCACAGATACGCAGTATTTT | CASSFKGGTTDTQYF
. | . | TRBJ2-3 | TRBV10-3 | TGTGCCATCAGTTTACCCCCGGACACCTACACAGATACGCAGTATTTT | CAISLPPDTYTDTQYF
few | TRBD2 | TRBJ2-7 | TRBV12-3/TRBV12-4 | TGTGCCAGCAGTGGGACTAGCGGGAGCGGCGAGCAGTACTTC | CASSGTSGSGEQYF
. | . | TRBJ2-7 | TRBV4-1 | TGCGCCAGCAGCCAAGGTACAGGGACTACCTACGAGCAGTACTTC | CASSQGTGTTYEQYF
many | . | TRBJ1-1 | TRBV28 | TGTGCCAGCAGTTTACTCCTATCGGAAGCTTTCTTT | CASSLLLSEAFF
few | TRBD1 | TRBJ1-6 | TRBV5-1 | TGCGCCAGCAGCTTGTTTGGTTCGGGACAGGGCAATTCACCCCTCCACTTT | CASSLFGSGQGNSPLHF
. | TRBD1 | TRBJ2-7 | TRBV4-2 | TGTGCCAGCAGACAGGACAGGGCGATCTACGAGCAGTACTTC | CASRQDRAIYEQYF
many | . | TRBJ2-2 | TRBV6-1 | TGTGCCAGCCTACTGAGGGGGGGCACCGGGGAGCTGTTTTTT | CASLLRGGTGELFF
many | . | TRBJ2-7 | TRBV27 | TGTGCCAGCAGTTTATACGGATACGAGCAGTACTTC | CASSLYGYEQYF
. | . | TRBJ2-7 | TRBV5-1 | TGCGCCAGCGGCTTTGGCAGGGGGGTGGACGAGCAGTACTTC | CASGFGRGVDEQYF
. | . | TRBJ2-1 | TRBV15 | TGTGCCACCAGCAGAGATCTTAGCTCCTACAATGAGCAGTTCTTC | CATSRDLSSYNEQFF
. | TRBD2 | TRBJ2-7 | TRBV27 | TGTGCCAGCAGCCTATCCTGGACTAGCGGGCACTCCTACGAGCAGTACTTC | CASSLSWTSGHSYEQYF
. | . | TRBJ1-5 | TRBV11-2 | TGTGCCAGCAGTTTTAGAGTGGGAGGGGGGGACAATCAGCCCCAGCATTTT | CASSFRVGGGDNQPQHF